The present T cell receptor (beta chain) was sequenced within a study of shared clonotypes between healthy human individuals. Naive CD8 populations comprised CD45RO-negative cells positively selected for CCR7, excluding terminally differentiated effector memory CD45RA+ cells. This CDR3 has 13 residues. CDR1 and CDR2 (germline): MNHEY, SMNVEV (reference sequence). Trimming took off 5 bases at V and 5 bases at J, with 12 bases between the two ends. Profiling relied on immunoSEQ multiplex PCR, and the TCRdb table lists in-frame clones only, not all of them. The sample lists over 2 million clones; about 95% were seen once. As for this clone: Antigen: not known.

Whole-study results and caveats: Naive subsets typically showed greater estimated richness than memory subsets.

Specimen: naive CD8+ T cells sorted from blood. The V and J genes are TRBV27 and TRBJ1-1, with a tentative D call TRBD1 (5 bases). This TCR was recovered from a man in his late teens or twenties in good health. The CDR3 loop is CASSDPWGTEAFF. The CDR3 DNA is TGTGCCAGCAGTGACCCCTGGGGGACTGAAGCTTTCTTT.